Here is one T cell receptor (beta chain) with its context. V lost 4 bases, J lost 4 bases, and 7 bases stayed unmatched. The length of the CDR3 is 14 residues. In germline, CDR1 is SGHNT, CDR2 YYREEE (reference sequence). The data stem from a study of control samples from healthy donors and cancer patients. Using immunoSEQ multiplex PCR, the repertoire was profiled, and TCRdb retains in-frame clones only, with some absent. The sample yields 150,000 or so clones, about 86% seen once. The chain uses TRBV5-4 and TRBJ2-7; 8 bases map to TRBD1. The source of this sequence is a man aged 18 to 30 in good health. The sample was blood. As DNA, the CDR3 is TGTGCCAGCAGCGACGGACAGGGTAGATACGAGCAGTACTTC. Its translation is CASSDGQGRYEQYF.